One and the same sample provided the 26 T cell receptor beta chains below, sequenced in a study of PD-L1 blockade in urothelial cancer. Clones were read by immunoSEQ multiplex PCR, and TCRdb kept only the in-frame ones, dropping some. In the table there are about 79,000 clones, approximately 86% of which are singletons. Stated time point: pretreatment peripheral blood. The sample was PBMCs, taken around atezolizumab (anti-PD-L1) treatment. The source is a man in his sixties with urothelial cancer.

This rearrangement joins TRBV2 to TRBJ2-5; 10 bases are shared with TRBD1. This CDR3 contains 14 residues. Unmatched junction bases numbered 2, after V lost 2 bases and J lost 5 bases. Germline assignment: CDR1 SNHLY and CDR2 FYNNEI. CDR3 coding DNA: TGTGCCAGCAGTGAAACGACAGGGGGCGAGACCCAGTACTTC. This encodes CASSETTGGETQYF.

The rearrangement links TRBV10-3 to TRBJ2-3; 8 positions agree with TRBD2. Germline V CDR1 and CDR2: ENHRY, SYGVKD. V was pared by 6 bases and J by 0 bases, with 8 bases of the junction left unmatched. The CDR3 loop spans 16 amino acids. The CDR3 DNA reads TGTGCCATCAGACCACCCTTAGCGGGGAGCACAGATACGCAGTATTTT. This codes for CAIRPPLAGSTDTQYF.

The chain uses TRBV18 and TRBJ1-1; TRBD1 aligns across 10 bases. The CDR3 has 15 residues. V gave up 0 bases and J gave up 7 bases; unmatched junction bases: 5. Germline loops: CDR1 KGHSH, CDR2 LQKENI. The CDR3 bases are TGTGCCAGCTCACCACCAAGGACAGGGGGGGTTGAAGCTTTCTTT. Translating it yields CASSPPRTGGVEAFF.

V and J are TRBV10-3 and TRBJ2-7; TRBD1 matches at 8 bases. This CDR3 spans 15 amino acids. The ends lost 5 bases at V and 3 bases at J; junction bases unmatched: 9. Germline CDR1 ENHRY, CDR2 SYGVKD. The CDR3 coding sequence is TGTGCCATCAGTTCCCCCGGGACAGGACGCTACGAGCAGTACTTC. Protein: CAISSPGTGRYEQYF.

The chain links TRBV7-2 to TRBJ2-2, with D hard to call. Germline values: CDR1 SGHTA, CDR2 FQGNSA. The V end was cut by 5 bases, the J end by 5 bases, with 9 bases between. CDR3 length: 13 residues. In nucleotides, the CDR3 is TGTGCCAGCAGCCTCCCGAGTACCGGGGAGCTGTTTTTT. This codes for CASSLPSTGELFF.

The CDR3 DNA reads as TGTGCCAGCACAAAGGACAGGGTCGGGAATCAGCCCCAGCATTTT. Protein product: CASTKDRVGNQPQHF. The rearrangement joins TRBV2 to TRBJ1-5, with TRBD1 matching 8 bases. CDR1 and CDR2 from the germline V gene are SNHLY and FYNNEI. This CDR3 region has 15 residues. Trimming at V came to 7 bases and at J to 4 bases, leaving 9 bases not matched to a gene.

V is TRBV5-1 and J is TRBJ1-2; TRBD1 aligns across 8 bases. V lost 2 bases and J lost 4; bases outside the gene matches: 10. CDR1 and CDR2 from the germline V gene are SGHRS and YFSETQ. The CDR3 is 16 amino acids. As DNA, the CDR3 is TGCGCCAGCAGCTTCTCACAGGGGGAAAGGAGCTATGGCTACACCTTC. It specifies CASSFSQGERSYGYTF.

The V call is TRBV5-8, the J call TRBJ2-5; 7 nucleotides line up with TRBD2. Germline CDR1 reads SGHTS; CDR2 reads YDEGEE. Unmatched junction bases numbered 6, after V lost 0 bases and J lost 4 bases. This CDR3 comprises 15 residues. The CDR3 coding sequence is TGTGCCAGCAGCTTGGCTAGCGGTGACATAGAGACCCAGTACTTC. Amino acids: CASSLASGDIETQYF. The variable domain in full, with the rest retrieved from reference TRBV5-8 and TRBJ2-5, is EAGVTQSPTHLIKTRGQQATLRCSPISGHTSVYWYQQALGLGLQFLLWYDEGEERNRGNFPPRFSGRQFPNYSSELNVNALELEDSALYLCASSLASGDIETQYFGPGTRLLVL.

This chain joins TRBV28 and TRBJ1-2; TRBD1 might be the D (6 bases). V lost 2 bases to trimming and J lost 1 base, with 8 bases between them. Germline V gene sequence: CDR1 MDHEN, CDR2 SYDVKM. The CDR3 is made up of 14 amino acids. The CDR3 DNA is TGTGCCAGCAGTTTACAGGGGATTAACTATGGCTACACCTTC. Encoded protein: CASSLQGINYGYTF.

The chain combines TRBV2 with TRBJ2-1, with TRBD2 identical over 12 bases. Germline assignment: CDR1 SNHLY and CDR2 FYNNEI. The CDR3 covers 15 residues. V was clipped by 6 bases and J by 5 bases; unmatched bases: 5. The CDR3 loop is CASRTTSGGHNEQFF. The CDR3 bases are TGTGCCAGCAGGACCACTAGCGGGGGGCACAATGAGCAGTTCTTC.

J is TRBJ1-4 and V is TRBV21-1. TRBV21-1 is a pseudogene. This CDR3 comprises 17 residues. CDR3: CASSKEEKWQEREKLFF. The CDR3 DNA reads TGTGCCAGCAGCAAAGAAGAGAAGTGGCAGGAGCGGGAAAAACTGTTTTTT.

The V call is TRBV19, the J call TRBJ2-1, with 10 bases identical to TRBD1. This CDR3 region has 16 residues. V lost 5 bases, J lost 9 bases, and 13 bases stayed unmatched. Germline CDR1 LNHDA, CDR2 SQIVND (reference sequence). The CDR3 protein is CASSLGTGARWGEQFF. CDR3 coding DNA: TGTGCCAGTAGTCTCGGGACAGGGGCACGGTGGGGTGAGCAGTTCTTC.

The V and J genes are TRBV5-1 and TRBJ2-5, with TRBD1 matching over 7 bases. CDR3 length equals 13 residues. Germline assignment: CDR1 SGHRS and CDR2 YFSETQ. The V segment lost 2 bases and the J segment 5 bases; nucleotides outside the gene matches: 3. The CDR3 sequence: CASSFPGGETQYF. The CDR3 coding sequence is TGCGCCAGCAGCTTTCCAGGGGGTGAGACCCAGTACTTC.

The chain joins TRBV6-1 to TRBJ1-6; D is ambiguous. CDR1 and CDR2 from the germline V gene are MNHNS and SASEGT. This CDR3 comprises 15 residues. With 5 bases removed from V and 8 bases from J, the gap between germline ends came to 16 bases. In nucleotides, the CDR3 is TGTGCCAGCAGTTCCCCGGGAGGCAGAGATTCACCCCTCCACTTT. Translating it yields CASSSPGGRDSPLHF.

V and J are TRBV6-5 and TRBJ2-7, with D perhaps matching TRBD1 (6 bases). CDR3 length: 14 residues. V was trimmed by 6 bases and J by 2 bases, leaving 14 bases between them. In germline, CDR1 is MNHEY, CDR2 SVGAGI. The CDR3 DNA follows: TGTGCCAGCAGCCAACGAGGGGGACCCTACGAGCAGTACTTC. Its protein is CASSQRGGPYEQYF.

This clone was seen only a few times. This chain connects TRBV5-4 to TRBJ2-7; 9 nucleotides align to TRBD2. Germline CDR1 reads SGHNT; CDR2 reads YYREEE (reference sequence). V lost 0 bases and J lost 1; bases outside the gene matches: 2. The CDR3 is 15 amino acids. CDR3 coding DNA: TGTGCCAGCAGCTTGGGCGGGGGGGCTTCCTACGAGCAGTACTTC. Translated: CASSLGGGASYEQYF. Variable domain in full (rest from reference TRBV5-4 and TRBJ2-7): ETGVTQSPTHLIKTRGQQVTLRCSSQSGHNTVSWYQQALGQGPQFIFQYYREEENGRGNFPPRFSGLQFPNYSSELNVNALELDDSALYLCASSLGGGASYEQYFGPGTRLTVT.

The chain links TRBV27 to TRBJ2-6; D gene unclear. This CDR3 has 16 amino acids. Per the germline V gene, CDR1 is MNHEY and CDR2 is SMNVEV (reference sequence). V gave up 0 bases and J gave up 0 bases, with 6 bases separating them. The CDR3 loop is CASSLSSISGANVLTF. The CDR3 DNA reads as TGTGCCAGCAGTTTATCGAGTATCTCTGGGGCCAACGTCCTGACTTTC.

The chain joins TRBV11-1 to TRBJ2-5; D is ambiguous. Germline CDR1 SGHAT, CDR2 FQDESV (reference sequence). The V and J ends lost 5 bases and 5 bases respectively, with 9 bases between them. This CDR3 comprises 12 residues. The CDR3 loop is CASSKNRETQYF. The CDR3 DNA follows: TGTGCCAGCAGCAAAAACCGGGAGACCCAGTACTTC.

V usage is TRBV11-3 and J usage is TRBJ2-7, with 8 bases aligning to TRBD1. This CDR3 is built from 15 residues. The junction had 8 bases not matched to a gene; V was cut back by 5 bases and J by 2 bases. Germline V gene lookup returns CDR1 SGHNT and CDR2 YENEEA. CDR3 DNA: TGTGCCAGCAGCCTAGTTGGACAGGGACCCTACGAGCAGTACTTC. Translated: CASSLVGQGPYEQYF.

The chain links TRBV13 to TRBJ1-6; possible D gene TRBD1, 5 bases. This CDR3 is 16 amino acids long. Between the trimmed V and J ends, which lost 4 bases and 10 bases, there was a span of 20 bases. Per germline, CDR1 PRHDT and CDR2 FYEKMQ (reference sequence). As DNA, the CDR3 is TGTGCCAGCAGCTCGAGGACACTGGGCCGGGGGTCACCCCTCCACTTT. Its protein is CASSSRTLGRGSPLHF. Using reference TRBV13 and TRBJ1-6 for the parts outside the CDR3, the full variable domain is AAGVIQSPRHLIKEKRETATLKCYPIPRHDTVYWYQQGPGQDPQFLISFYEKMQSDKGSIPDRFSAQQFSDYHSELNMSSLELGDSALYFCASSSRTLGRGSPLHFGNGTRLTVT.

DNA of the CDR3: TGTGCCAGCTGCCCTTCGGCCAGGGCGAACACTGAAGCTTTCTTT. This gives the protein CASCPSARANTEAFF. The chain recombines TRBV18 with TRBJ1-1; D perhaps matches TRBD1 (5 bases). This CDR3 is 15 amino acids long. Looked up from germline, CDR1 is KGHSH and CDR2 is LQKENI. V lost 7 bases, J lost 1 base, and 16 bases lay in between.

The genes are TRBV5-1 and TRBJ2-3; 9 bases are shared with TRBD1. V gave up 7 bases and J gave up 1 base; unmatched junction bases: 10. Germline CDR1 reads SGHRS; CDR2 reads YFSETQ. This CDR3 spans 16 amino acids. The DNA for the CDR3 is TGCGCCAGCTTCCTGGGACAGGGATTCGGCACAGATACGCAGTATTTT. This sequence encodes CASFLGQGFGTDTQYF.

The rearrangement links TRBV9 to TRBJ1-5, with no clear D. The CDR3 is 14 residues long. Trimming cost V 4 bases and J 7 bases, with 15 bases left between them. Germline CDR1 SGDLS, CDR2 YYNGEE. Here the CDR3 DNA reads TGTGCCAGCAGCCAAGGCTCAACGGAGCAGCCCCAGCATTTT. Translating gives CASSQGSTEQPQHF.

This chain links TRBV4-1 with TRBJ2-2; tentatively, D is TRBD1 (8 bases). Germline assignment: CDR1 MGHRA and CDR2 YSYEKL. This CDR3 is built from 15 residues. V gave up 4 bases and J gave up 5 bases, with 14 bases separating them. CDR3 in DNA: TGCGCCAGCAGCCGTGGACAGGGAGGGACCGGGGAGCTGTTTTTT. This translates into CASSRGQGGTGELFF.

The J gene is TRBJ1-4, the V gene TRBV27, with 10 bases fitting TRBD1. Per germline, CDR1 MNHEY and CDR2 SMNVEV (reference sequence). The ends lost 8 bases at V and 10 bases at J; junction bases unmatched: 13. This CDR3 is built from 15 residues. CDR3 in amino acids: CASFAPDRGSGKLFF. The CDR3 DNA reads TGTGCCAGCTTCGCCCCGGACAGGGGGTCAGGAAAACTGTTTTTT.

CDR3 sequence reads: CASSDSRQGLAKNIQYF. In DNA form, the CDR3 reads TGTGCCAGCAGTGATTCAAGACAGGGGCTAGCCAAAAACATTCAGTACTTC. The rearrangement links TRBV25-1 to TRBJ2-4; TRBD1 agrees at 8 bases. The CDR3 is 17 amino acids. Trimming cost V 3 bases and J 0 bases; bases outside gene matches: 7. Germline values: CDR1 MGHDK, CDR2 SYGVNS.